This T cell receptor beta chain was sequenced for a study of cytomegalovirus exposure and HLA in healthy donors. Study in general: Early released data had 80 million or so unique TCRs, all coming from HLA-typed donors. Among over 350 genotyped donors, around 80% fell in the Caucasian-associated ancestry cluster. Study-wide findings and caveats: Later on, a genetic analysis was performed. It linked a missense variant in DCLRE1C with V- and J-gene trimming of TCR beta. Later work found most CMV-associated TCR beta chains apparently HLA-restricted.

A remark on this clone: Its specificity is not known.

The CDR3 is made up of 14 amino acids. In germline, CDR1 is MDHEN, CDR2 SYDVKM. V gave up 7 bases and J gave up 4 bases, with 16 bases separating them. The primer mix had 60 Vbeta and 13 Jbeta primers. Assay used: immunoSEQ multiplex PCR; TCRdb lists only in-frame clones, some missing. The top ten clones hold approximately 6% of a sample with 82,000 or so clones, roughly 80% of them seen once. The sequenced sample was PBMCs. This clonotype was obtained from a woman in her forties or fifties in good health and CMV-seropositive. The rearrangement links TRBV28 to TRBJ1-2; TRBD1 might be the D (6 bases). Here the CDR3 reads CASNSDRLFYGYTF. The CDR3 coding sequence is TGTGCCAGCAATTCCGACAGGCTCTTCTATGGCTACACCTTC.